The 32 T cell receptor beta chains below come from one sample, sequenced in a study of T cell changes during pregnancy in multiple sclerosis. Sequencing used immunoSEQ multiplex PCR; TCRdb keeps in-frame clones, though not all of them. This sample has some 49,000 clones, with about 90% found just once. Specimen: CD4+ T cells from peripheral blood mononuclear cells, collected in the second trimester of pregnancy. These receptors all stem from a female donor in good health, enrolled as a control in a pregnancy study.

For the CDR3, the DNA is TGTGCCAGCAGCGAGCGAGGAGGGCTTAACCAAGAGACCCAGTACTTC. It encodes CASSERGGLNQETQYF. This chain joins TRBV9 and TRBJ2-5, with a possible D match to TRBD2 (6 bases). CDR1 is SGDLS and CDR2 is YYNGEE in the germline V gene. Deletions cut 3 bases from V and 0 bases from J, with 15 bases between. The CDR3 has 16 amino acids.

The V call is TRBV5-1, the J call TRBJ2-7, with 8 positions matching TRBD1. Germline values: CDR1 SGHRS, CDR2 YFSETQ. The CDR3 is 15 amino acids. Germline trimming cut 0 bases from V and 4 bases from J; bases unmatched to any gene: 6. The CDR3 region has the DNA TGCGCCAGCAGCTTGGCATGGGACAGGCGGTACGAGCAGTACTTC. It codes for CASSLAWDRRYEQYF. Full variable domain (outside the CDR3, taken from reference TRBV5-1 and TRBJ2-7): KAGVTQTPRYLIKTRGQQVTLSCSPISGHRSVSWYQQTPGQGLQFLFEYFSETQRNKGNFPGRFSGRQFSNSRSEMNVSTLELGDSALYLCASSLAWDRRYEQYFGPGTRLTVT.

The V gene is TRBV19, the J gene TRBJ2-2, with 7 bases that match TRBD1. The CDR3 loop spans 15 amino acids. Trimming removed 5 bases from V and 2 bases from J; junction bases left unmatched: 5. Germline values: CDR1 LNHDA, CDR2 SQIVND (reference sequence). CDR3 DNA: TGTGCCAGTAGTGTCCGACAGGGAAACACCGGGGAGCTGTTTTTT. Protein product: CASSVRQGNTGELFF.

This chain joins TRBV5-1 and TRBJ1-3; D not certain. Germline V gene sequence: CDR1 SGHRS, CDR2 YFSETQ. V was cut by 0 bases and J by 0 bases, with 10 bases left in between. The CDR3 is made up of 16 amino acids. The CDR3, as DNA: TGCGCCAGCAGCTTGGACGTGCCTACCTCTGGAAACACCATATATTTT. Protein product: CASSLDVPTSGNTIYF.

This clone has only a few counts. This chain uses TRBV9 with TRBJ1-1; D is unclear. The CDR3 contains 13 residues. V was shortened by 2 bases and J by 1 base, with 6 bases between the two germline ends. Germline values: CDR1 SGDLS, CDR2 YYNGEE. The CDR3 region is CASSVIWNTEAFF. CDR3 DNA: TGTGCCAGCAGCGTTATCTGGAACACTGAAGCTTTCTTT.

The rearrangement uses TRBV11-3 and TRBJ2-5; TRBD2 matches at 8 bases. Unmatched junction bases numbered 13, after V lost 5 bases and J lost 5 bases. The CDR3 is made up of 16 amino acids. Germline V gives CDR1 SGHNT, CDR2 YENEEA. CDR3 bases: TGTGCCAGCAGCGAATCCGGGACTAGTGTGGATGAGACCCAGTACTTC. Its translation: CASSESGTSVDETQYF.

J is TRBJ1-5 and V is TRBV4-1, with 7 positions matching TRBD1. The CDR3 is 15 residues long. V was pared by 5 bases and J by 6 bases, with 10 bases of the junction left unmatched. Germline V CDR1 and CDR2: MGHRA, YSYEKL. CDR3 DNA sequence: TGCGCCAGCAGCGCTGGGCGAGGGGGCGTTCAGCCCCAGCATTTT. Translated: CASSAGRGGVQPQHF.

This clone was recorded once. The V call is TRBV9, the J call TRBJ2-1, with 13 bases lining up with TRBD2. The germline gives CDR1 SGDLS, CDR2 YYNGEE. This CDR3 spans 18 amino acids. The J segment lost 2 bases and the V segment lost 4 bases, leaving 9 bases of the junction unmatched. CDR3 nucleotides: TGTGCCAGCAGCACGCTCGGACTAGCGGGGGAAACCTACAATGAGCAGTTCTTC. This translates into CASSTLGLAGETYNEQFF.

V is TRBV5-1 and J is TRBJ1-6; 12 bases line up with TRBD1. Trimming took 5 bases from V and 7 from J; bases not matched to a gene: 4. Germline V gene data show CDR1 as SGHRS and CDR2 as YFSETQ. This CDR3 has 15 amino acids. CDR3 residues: CASRTGQGANSPLHF. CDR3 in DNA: TGCGCCAGCAGGACGGGACAGGGGGCGAATTCACCCCTCCACTTT.

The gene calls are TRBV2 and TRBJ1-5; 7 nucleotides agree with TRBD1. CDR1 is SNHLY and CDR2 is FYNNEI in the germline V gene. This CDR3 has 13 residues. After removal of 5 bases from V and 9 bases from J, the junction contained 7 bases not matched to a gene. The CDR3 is CASSPEGGRPQHF. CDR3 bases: TGTGCCAGCAGTCCTGAAGGGGGCCGGCCCCAGCATTTT.

The CDR3 nucleotides read TGTGCCAGCAGCTTGGGGACAGTTAACACTGAAGCTTTCTTT. Its protein is CASSLGTVNTEAFF. The rearrangement joins TRBV5-4 to TRBJ1-1; D might be TRBD1 (6 bases). Trimming removed 0 bases from V and 2 bases from J, with 8 bases in between. Germline V CDR1 and CDR2: SGHNT, YYREEE (reference sequence). This CDR3 is 14 amino acids long.

The CDR3 region has the DNA TGTGCCAGCAGTAGGACAGGAAATGGCCAAGAGACCCAGTACTTC. It encodes CASSRTGNGQETQYF. V gene TRBV6-1 combines with J gene TRBJ2-5; 7 bases are shared with TRBD1. V trimming: 5 bases; J trimming: 1 base; junction bases outside the gene matches: 7. Germline CDR1 and CDR2: MNHNS and SASEGT. CDR3 length: 15 residues.

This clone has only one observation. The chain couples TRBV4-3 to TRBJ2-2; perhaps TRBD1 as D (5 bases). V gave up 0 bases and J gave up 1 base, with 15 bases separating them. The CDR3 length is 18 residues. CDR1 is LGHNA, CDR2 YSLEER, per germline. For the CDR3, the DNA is TGCGCCAGCAGCCAAGAAGTCGCCCAAGGGGTGAACACCGGGGAGCTGTTTTTT. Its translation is CASSQEVAQGVNTGELFF.

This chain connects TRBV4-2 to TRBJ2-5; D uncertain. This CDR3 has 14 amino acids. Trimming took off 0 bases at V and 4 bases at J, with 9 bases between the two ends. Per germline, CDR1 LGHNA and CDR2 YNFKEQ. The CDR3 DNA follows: TGTGCCAGCAGCCAAGATCGGTGGAGAGAGACCCAGTACTTC. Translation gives CASSQDRWRETQYF.

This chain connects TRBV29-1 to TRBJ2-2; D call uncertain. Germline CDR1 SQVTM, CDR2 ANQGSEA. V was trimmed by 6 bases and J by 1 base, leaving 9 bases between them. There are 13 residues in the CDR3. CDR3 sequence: CSVSRQNTGELFF. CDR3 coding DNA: TGCAGCGTGTCGAGACAGAACACCGGGGAGCTGTTTTTT.

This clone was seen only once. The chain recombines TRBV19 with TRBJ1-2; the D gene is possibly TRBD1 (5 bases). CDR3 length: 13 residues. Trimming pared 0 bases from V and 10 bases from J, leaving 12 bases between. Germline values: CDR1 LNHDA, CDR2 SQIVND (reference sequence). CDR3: CASSIDKQGTYTF. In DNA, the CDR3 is TGTGCCAGTAGTATAGATAAGCAGGGTACCTACACCTTC.

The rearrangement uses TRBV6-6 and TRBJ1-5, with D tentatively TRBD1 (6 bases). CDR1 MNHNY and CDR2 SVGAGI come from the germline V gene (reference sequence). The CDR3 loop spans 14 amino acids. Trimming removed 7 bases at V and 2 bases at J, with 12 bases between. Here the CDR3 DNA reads TGTGCCAGCACTAATGGGGGCGGCAATCAGCCCCAGCATTTT. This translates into CASTNGGGNQPQHF.

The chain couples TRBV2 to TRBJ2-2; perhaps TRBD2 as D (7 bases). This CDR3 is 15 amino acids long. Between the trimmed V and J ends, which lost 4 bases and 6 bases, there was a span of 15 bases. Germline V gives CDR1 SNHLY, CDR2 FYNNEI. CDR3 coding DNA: TGTGCCAGCAGTGGTGGTCGGGGGGCGGCCGGGGAGCTGTTTTTT. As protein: CASSGGRGAAGELFF.

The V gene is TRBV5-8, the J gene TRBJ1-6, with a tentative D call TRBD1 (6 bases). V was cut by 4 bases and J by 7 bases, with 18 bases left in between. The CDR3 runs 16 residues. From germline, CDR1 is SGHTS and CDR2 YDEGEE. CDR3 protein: CASSLDSKTRNSPLHF. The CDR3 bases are TGTGCCAGCAGCCTGGACAGCAAAACACGCAATTCACCCCTCCACTTT.

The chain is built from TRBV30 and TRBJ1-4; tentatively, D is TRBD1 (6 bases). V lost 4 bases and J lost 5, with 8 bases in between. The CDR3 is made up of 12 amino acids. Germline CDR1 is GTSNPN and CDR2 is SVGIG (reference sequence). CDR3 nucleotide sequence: TGTGCCTGGAACAGGGAGAATGAAAAACTGTTTTTT. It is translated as CAWNRENEKLFF.

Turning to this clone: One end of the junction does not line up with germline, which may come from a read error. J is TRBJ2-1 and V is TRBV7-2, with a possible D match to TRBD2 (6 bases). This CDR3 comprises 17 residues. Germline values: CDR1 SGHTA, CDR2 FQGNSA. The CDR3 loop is CASRPLFGTHLANKQFF. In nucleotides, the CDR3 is TGTGCCAGCAGGCCCCTCTTTGGGACTCATCTCGCCAATAAGCAGTTCTTC.

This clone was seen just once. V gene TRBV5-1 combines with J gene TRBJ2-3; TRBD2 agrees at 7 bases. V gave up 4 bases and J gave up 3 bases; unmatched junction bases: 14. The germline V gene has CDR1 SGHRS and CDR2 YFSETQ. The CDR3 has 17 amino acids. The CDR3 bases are TGCGCCAGCAGCCCAACCCTGGGGGGGGGAGGGACAGATACGCAGTATTTT. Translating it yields CASSPTLGGGGTDTQYF.

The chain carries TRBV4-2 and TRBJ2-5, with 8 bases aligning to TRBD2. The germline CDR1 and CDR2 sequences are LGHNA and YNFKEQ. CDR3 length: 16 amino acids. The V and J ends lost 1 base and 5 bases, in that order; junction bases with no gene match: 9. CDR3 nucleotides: TGTGCCAGCAGCCAAGGTGATAGCGGGGCGGGGGAGACCCAGTACTTC. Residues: CASSQGDSGAGETQYF.

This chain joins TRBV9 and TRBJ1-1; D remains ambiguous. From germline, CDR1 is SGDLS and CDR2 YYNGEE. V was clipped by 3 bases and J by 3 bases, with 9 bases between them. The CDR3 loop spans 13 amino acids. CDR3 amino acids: CASSGHGDTEAFF. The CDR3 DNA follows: TGTGCCAGCAGCGGCCACGGGGACACTGAAGCTTTCTTT.

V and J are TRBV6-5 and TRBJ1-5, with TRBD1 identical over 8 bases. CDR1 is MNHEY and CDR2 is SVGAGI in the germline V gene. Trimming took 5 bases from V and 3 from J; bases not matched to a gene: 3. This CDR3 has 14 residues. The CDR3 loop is CASSHRGNNQPQHF. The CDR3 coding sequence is TGTGCCAGCAGTCACAGGGGGAACAATCAGCCCCAGCATTTT.

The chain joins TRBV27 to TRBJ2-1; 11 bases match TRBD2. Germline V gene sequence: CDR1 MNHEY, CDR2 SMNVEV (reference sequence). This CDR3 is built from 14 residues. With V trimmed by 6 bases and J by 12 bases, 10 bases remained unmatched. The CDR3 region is CASSGTSGRMGQFF. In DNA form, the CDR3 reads TGTGCCAGCAGCGGGACTAGCGGAAGAATGGGGCAGTTCTTC.

The CDR3 loop reads CAWSVLNTGELFF. CDR3 DNA: TGTGCCTGGAGTGTCTTAAACACCGGGGAGCTGTTTTTT. The V gene is TRBV30, the J gene TRBJ2-2; D ambiguous. The germline V gene has CDR1 GTSNPN and CDR2 SVGIG (reference sequence). Trimming removed 0 bases from V and 2 bases from J, with 4 bases in between. The CDR3 contains 13 residues. Drawing the rest from reference TRBV30 and TRBJ2-2, the complete variable domain is SQTIHQWPATLVQPVGSPLSLECTVEGTSNPNLYWYRQAAGRGLQLLFYSVGIGQISSEVPQNLSASRPQDRQFILSSKKLLLSDSGFYLCAWSVLNTGELFFGEGSRLTVL.

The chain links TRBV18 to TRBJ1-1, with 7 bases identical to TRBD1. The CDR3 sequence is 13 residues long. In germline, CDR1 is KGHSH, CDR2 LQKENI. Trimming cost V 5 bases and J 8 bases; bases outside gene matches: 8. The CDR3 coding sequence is TGTGCCAGCTCAAGCCAGACAGGGAGGGAAGCTTTCTTT. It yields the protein CASSSQTGREAFF.

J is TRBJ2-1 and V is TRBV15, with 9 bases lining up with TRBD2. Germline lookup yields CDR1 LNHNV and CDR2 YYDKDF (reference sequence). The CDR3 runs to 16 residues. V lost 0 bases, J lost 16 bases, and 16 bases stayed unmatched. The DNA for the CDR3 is TGTGCCACCAGCAGAGATCTCGTGGCTAGCGGGGACCCCCCATTCTTC. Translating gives CATSRDLVASGDPPFF.

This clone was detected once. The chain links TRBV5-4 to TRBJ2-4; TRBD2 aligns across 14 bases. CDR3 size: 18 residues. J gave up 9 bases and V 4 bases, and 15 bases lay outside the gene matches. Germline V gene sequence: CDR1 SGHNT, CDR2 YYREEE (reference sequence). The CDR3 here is CASSPRTSGGSTRGIQYF. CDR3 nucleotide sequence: TGTGCCAGCAGCCCCCGGACTAGCGGGGGGTCCACACGGGGCATTCAGTACTTC.

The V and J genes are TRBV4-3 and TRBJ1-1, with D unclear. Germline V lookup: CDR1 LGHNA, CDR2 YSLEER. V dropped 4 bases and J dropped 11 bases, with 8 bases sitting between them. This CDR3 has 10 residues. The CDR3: CASSPSQAFF. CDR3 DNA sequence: TGCGCCAGCAGCCCATCCCAGGCTTTCTTT.

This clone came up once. The CDR3 coding sequence is TGCGCCAGCAGCTTGGTTGGGACAGGGGAATATGGCTACACCTTC. Its protein is CASSLVGTGEYGYTF. The V and J genes are TRBV5-1 and TRBJ1-2; 10 nucleotides align to TRBD1. The trim removed 0 bases at V and 5 bases at J, leaving 4 bases unmatched. Germline V gene sequence: CDR1 SGHRS, CDR2 YFSETQ. This CDR3 contains 15 residues.